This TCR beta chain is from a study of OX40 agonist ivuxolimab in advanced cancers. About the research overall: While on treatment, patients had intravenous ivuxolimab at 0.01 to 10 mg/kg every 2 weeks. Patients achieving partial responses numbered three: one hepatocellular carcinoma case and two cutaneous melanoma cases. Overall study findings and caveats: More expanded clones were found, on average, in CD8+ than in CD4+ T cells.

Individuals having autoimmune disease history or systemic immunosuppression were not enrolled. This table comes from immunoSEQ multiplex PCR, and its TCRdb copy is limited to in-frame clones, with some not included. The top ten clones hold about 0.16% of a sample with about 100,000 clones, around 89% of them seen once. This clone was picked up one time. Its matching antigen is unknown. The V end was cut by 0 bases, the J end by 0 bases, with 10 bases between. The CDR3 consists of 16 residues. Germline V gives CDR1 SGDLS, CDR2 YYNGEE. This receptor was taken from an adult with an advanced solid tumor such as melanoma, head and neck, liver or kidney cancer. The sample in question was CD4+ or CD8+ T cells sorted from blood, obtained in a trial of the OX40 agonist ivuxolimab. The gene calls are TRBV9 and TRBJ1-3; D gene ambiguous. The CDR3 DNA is TGTGCCAGCAGCGTAGCACAGACGAACTCTGGAAACACCATATATTTT. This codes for CASSVAQTNSGNTIYF.